The clone carrying this T cell receptor (beta chain) was detected a few times. This sample was taken from a study of blood T cell repertoires in COVID-19. Under the authors' procedure: Nucleated cell number was recorded as an estimate derived from reference gene primer amplification. The repertoire was sequenced with immunoSEQ multiplex PCR; TCRdb's copy has only in-frame clones and lacks some. Clonal size and the V and J genes are those of that table, whereas D and trimming came from the DNA. The sample holds 300,000 to 450,000 clones; 89% are singletons and the top ten take just under 4%. The CDR3 covers 13 residues. Unmatched junction bases numbered 4, after V lost 4 bases and J lost 4 bases. The germline gives CDR1 SGHRS, CDR2 YFSETQ. Enrolled during active infection, Seattle patients were then followed longitudinally.

J is TRBJ1-1 and V is TRBV5-1; TRBD1 matches at 7 bases. Specimen: peripheral blood. The receptor was derived from a woman aged 55 to 70 with COVID-19, enrolled during active disease. The CDR3 DNA follows: TGCGCCAGCAGCCGACAGGGAGGCACTGAAGCTTTCTTT. Amino acids: CASSRQGGTEAFF.